This TCR beta chain appears in the sequencing data of a study of blood T cell repertoires in COVID-19 (dated by TCRdb to the early 2020s). At the level of the whole study: The collaborator samples originated in the United States, Italy and Spain and spanned the acute and convalescent phases of COVID-19. The prospective study material was composed of cDNA or gDNA derived from T cells, B-cell-depleted T cells, or PBMCs. The dataset comprised deeply sampled blood TCRbeta repertoires from subjects exposed to, actively infected with, or recovered from COVID-19. The repertoires were released in a freely available public database intended as a resource for research on the immune response to SARS-CoV-2. The samples were drawn from the first 160 participants of the ongoing ImmuneRACE study and from under 1,500 subjects provided by 6 global collaborators. Sample metadata almost always included a de-identified subject ID, COVID-19 status, age in years and sex. Where HLA class I and class II types were available, the types were taken from metadata supplied by the sample provider, not from assay-based typing. Broad study findings and their caveats: Clinical and demographic metadata were provided uncurated, with the amount varying by source and participant.

Each collaborating institution followed its own protocols to collect whole blood in K2EDTA tubes. For TCRbeta analysis, collaborators shipped samples in one of three forms: frozen whole blood, isolated PBMCs, or DNA extracted from either of those sample types. The immunoSEQ Assay, a bias-controlled multiplex PCR, was used to amplify TCRbeta CDR3 regions from genomic DNA. The published analysis was carried out like this. The number of nucleated cells in each sample was estimated from the amplification of reference gene primers within the assay. To quantify the absolute abundance of each unique TCRbeta CDR3 rearrangement, sequence reads were collapsed and filtered. For each sample, productive Simpson clonality was calculated by taking the square root of Simpson's diversity index across productive rearrangements. Entries here come from immuneACCESS through TCRdb and include only in-frame sequences with V and J called. Some clones fail to appear in such tables; in the studies checked, an unresolved V gene covers under half of the shortfall, and the cause of the remainder is unknown. D and trimming were read from the DNA, whereas the V and J calls and clone size are those reported in that table. The sample table contains around 140,000 clones; only one count was recorded for 60% to 85% of them. The top ten clonotypes cover over 15% of the sample.

The V and J ends are trimmed by 6 bases and 5 bases, leaving 16 bases between them. The CDR3, from cysteine to phenylalanine, totals 15 residues. Only the CDR3 region is kept as DNA, spanning 45 bases read in frame from base 1. CDR1 is given as MNHEY and CDR2 as SVGAGI, both from the germline V gene. Points on this clone: Its cognate antigen has yet to be identified. No much larger clonotype is one base removed from it; base qualities were not supplied.

The sequencing sample was made of peripheral blood. The chain is encoded by TRBV6-5 joined to TRBJ2-2, with the D gene not confidently named. This sequence was found in a man aged 45-60 years with acute or convalescent COVID-19. The CDR3 reads as follows: CASSRPAAGTGELFF. The sequenced DNA is TGTGCCAGCAGCCGCCCGGCCGCCGGGACCGGGGAGCTGTTTTTT.